This T cell receptor (beta chain) was documented in a study of T-cell memory formation after mild COVID-19. Overall study context: Clustering of TCRs was largely donor specific.

General observations from the study: Some clones that responded turned up in pre-infection memory, which suggests that cross-reactive memory joined in. Contracting CD4+ clones lay largely in CM and EM, with CD8+ ones residing in EMRA.

The 5'RACE method, run with constant-segment primers, produced TCR alpha and TCR beta cDNA libraries (carrying sample barcodes and UMIs). TCRdb re-called the 5' RACE reads through MiXCR, storing one row per CDR3 protein. The table includes more than 110,000 distinct CDR3 sequences, 11% to 15% detected once. V lost 1 base, J lost 5 bases, and 12 bases lay in between. This CDR3 is built from 14 residues. CDR1 and CDR2 from the germline V gene are SGHDN and FVKESK. This clonotype showed up just a few times. The antigen is unknown. The sequence derives from an adult woman who had mild COVID-19 (a few samples of this study predate the infection). Cell type and time point are not known. The chain has TRBV14 and TRBJ2-7, with D possibly matching TRBD2 (5 bases). The sequencing input was PBMCs or a T cell subset sorted from them (not recorded which). Here the CDR3 DNA reads TGTGCCAGCAGCCAAGTCCGGGGTGGGGACGAGCAGTACTTC. Translating it yields CASSQVRGGDEQYF.